Sequencing of this T cell receptor beta chain was carried out in a study of blood T cells in healthy people across ages. Across the whole study: About one barcoded beta molecule per two T cells was captured by template switching. General study points: No one knew whether donors had CMV, which possibly confounded expanded clonotype changes.

In its sample, this clonotype was seen many times. Its antigen is as yet unknown. V was clipped by 4 bases and J by 1 base; unmatched bases: 1. CDR1 and CDR2 (germline): SQVTM, ANQGSEA. The CDR3 runs 12 residues. Primed by a sample-barcoded 5' primer and a J-beta primer mix, a second PCR proceeded for 7 to 11 cycles. TCRdb redid the calling of the 5' RACE reads with MiXCR, one entry per CDR3 protein. This sample has almost 1 million distinct CDR3 sequences, with around 54% found just once. This chain uses TRBV29-1 with TRBJ2-7, with TRBD2 matching over 7 bases. The sample consisted of blood. This TCR derives from a woman aged 55 to 70 in good health. In nucleotides, the CDR3 is TGCAGCGTTGCGGGAGGATCCTACGAGCAGTACTTC. Encoded protein: CSVAGGSYEQYF.